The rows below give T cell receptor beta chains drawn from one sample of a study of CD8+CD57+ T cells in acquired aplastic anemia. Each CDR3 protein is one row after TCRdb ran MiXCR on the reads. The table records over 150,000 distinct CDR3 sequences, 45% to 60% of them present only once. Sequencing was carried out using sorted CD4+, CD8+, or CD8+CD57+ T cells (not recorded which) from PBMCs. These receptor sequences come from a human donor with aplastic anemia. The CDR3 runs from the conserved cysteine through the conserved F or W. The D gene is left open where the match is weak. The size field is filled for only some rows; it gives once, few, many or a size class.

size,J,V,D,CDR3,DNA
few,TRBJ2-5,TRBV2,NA,CASSDGLWTQETQYF,TGTGCCAGCAGTGACGGTCTTTGGACCCAAGAGACCCAGTACTTC
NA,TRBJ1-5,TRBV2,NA,CASSEQGRGNQPQHF,TGTGCCAGCAGTGAACAGGGAAGGGGGAATCAGCCCCAGCATTTT
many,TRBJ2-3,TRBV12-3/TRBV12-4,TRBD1,CASSSPILQGANTQYF,TGTGCCAGCAGTTCCCCCATTCTCCAGGGGGCGAATACGCAGTATTTT
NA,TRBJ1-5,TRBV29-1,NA,CSVATDDNSNQPQHF,TGCAGCGTTGCGACAGACGATAATAGCAATCAGCCCCAGCATTTT
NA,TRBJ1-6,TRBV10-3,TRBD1,CAISDPQGALDSPLHF,TGTGCCATCAGTGACCCACAGGGGGCATTAGATTCACCCCTCCACTTT
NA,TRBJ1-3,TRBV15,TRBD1,CATSGPGTVSSGNTIYF,TGTGCCACCAGCGGACCCGGGACAGTGAGCTCTGGAAACACCATATATTTT
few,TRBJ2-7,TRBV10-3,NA,CAIRQGGRTYEQYF,TGTGCCATCAGACAAGGGGGGCGGACCTACGAGCAGTACTTC
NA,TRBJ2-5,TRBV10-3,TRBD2,CAIRTSGETQYF,TGTGCCATCAGGACTAGCGGGGAGACCCAGTACTTC
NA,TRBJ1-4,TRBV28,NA,CASSFGGAGEKLFF,TGTGCCAGCAGTTTCGGGGGGGCGGGTGAAAAACTGTTTTTT
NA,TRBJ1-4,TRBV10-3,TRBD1,CAISEDRKVAGGTEKLFF,TGTGCCATCAGTGAGGATCGAAAGGTTGCAGGGGGAACGGAAAAACTGTTTTTT
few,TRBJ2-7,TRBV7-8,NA,CASSLLVEQYF,TGTGCCAGCAGCTTACTAGTCGAGCAGTACTTC
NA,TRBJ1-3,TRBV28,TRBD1,CASRTGALISGNTIYF,TGTGCCAGCAGGACAGGGGCGCTGATCTCTGGAAACACCATATATTTT
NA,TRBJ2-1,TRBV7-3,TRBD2,CASSLGPSGGSNEQFF,TGTGCCAGCAGCTTAGGTCCTAGCGGGGGATCAAATGAGCAGTTCTTC
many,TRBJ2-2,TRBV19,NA,CASSVWGSNTGELFF,TGTGCCAGTAGTGTGTGGGGGAGTAACACCGGGGAGCTGTTTTTT
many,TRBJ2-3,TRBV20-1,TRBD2,CSVPPGGGNTDTQYF,TGCAGTGTCCCACCGGGGGGGGGGAACACAGATACGCAGTATTTT
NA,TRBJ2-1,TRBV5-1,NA,CASSLVSLRDEQFF,TGCGCCAGCAGCTTGGTGTCCCTACGCGATGAGCAGTTCTTC
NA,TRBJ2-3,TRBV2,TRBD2,CASSPSGGSNTDTQYF,TGTGCCAGCAGTCCGAGCGGGGGGTCAAATACAGATACGCAGTATTTT
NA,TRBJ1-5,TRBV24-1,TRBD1,CATSDGQALPQHF,TGTGCCACCAGTGATGGACAGGCCCTTCCCCAGCATTTT
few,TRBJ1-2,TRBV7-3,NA,CASSSPQGGYTF,TGTGCCAGCAGCTCCCCACAGGGAGGCTACACCTTC
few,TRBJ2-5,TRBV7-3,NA,CASSSRAEETQYF,TGTGCCAGCAGCTCTAGGGCTGAAGAGACCCAGTACTTC
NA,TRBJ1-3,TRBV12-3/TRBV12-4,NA,CASSGEHSGNTIYF,TGTGCCAGCAGTGGGGAGCACTCTGGAAACACCATATATTTT
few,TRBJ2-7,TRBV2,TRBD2,CASSGSGLAGAEQYF,TGTGCCAGCAGTGGGTCGGGACTAGCGGGAGCCGAGCAGTACTTC
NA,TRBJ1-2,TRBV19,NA,CASTRGLHYGYTF,TGTGCCAGTACCAGAGGCCTTCACTATGGCTACACCTTC
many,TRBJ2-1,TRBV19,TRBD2,CASSISSGGHNEQFF,TGTGCCAGTAGTATTTCTAGCGGGGGCCACAATGAGCAGTTCTTC
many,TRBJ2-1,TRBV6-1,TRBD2,CASSGAAGGLYNEQFF,TGTGCCAGCAGTGGTGCGGCGGGGGGCCTATACAATGAGCAGTTCTTC
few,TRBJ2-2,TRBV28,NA,CASMEYSGGPGELFF,TGTGCCAGCATGGAGTATTCGGGGGGCCCCGGGGAGCTGTTTTTT
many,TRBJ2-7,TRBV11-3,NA,CASSEGGLLIYEQYF,TGTGCCAGCAGCGAAGGGGGACTACTTATCTACGAGCAGTACTTC
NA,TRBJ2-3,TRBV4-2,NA,CASSQRERGTDTQYF,TGTGCCAGCAGCCAGCGGGAACGGGGAACAGATACGCAGTATTTC
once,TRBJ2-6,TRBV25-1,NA,CASSGHRVSGANVLTF,TGTGCCAGCAGTGGACACAGGGTCTCTGGGGCCAACGTCCTGACTTTC
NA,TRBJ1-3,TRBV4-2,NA,CASSLSGRSLSGNTMYF,TGTGCCAGCAGCCTGTCGGGGAGGAGCTTATCTGGAAACACCATGTATTTT
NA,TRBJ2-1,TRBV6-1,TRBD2,CASRVAGGSSYNEQFF,TGTGCCAGCAGGGTAGCGGGCGGAAGCTCCTACAATGAGCAGTTCTTC
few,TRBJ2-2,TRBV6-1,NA,CASSTLRLTGELFF,TGTGCCAGCAGTACCTTAAGACTCACCGGGGAGCTGTTTTTT
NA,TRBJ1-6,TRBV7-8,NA,CASSLRRGAGSPLHF,TGTGCCAGCAGCTTAAGGAGGGGCGCGGGATCACCCCTCCACTTT
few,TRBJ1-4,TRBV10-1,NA,CASSDGSSEKLFF,TGCGCCAGCAGTGATGGATCTTCTGAAAAACTGTTTTTT
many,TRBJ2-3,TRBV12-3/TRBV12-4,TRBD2,CASSLAGGEADTQYF,TGTGCCAGCAGCTTAGCGGGGGGGGAGGCAGATACGCAGTATTTT
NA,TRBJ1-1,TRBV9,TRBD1,CASSALPRGKVNTEAFF,TGTGCCAGCAGCGCCCTCCCCAGGGGGAAGGTGAACACTGAAGCTTTCTTT
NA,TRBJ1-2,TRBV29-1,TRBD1,CSVDPGQGGIGYTF,TGCAGCGTCGACCCGGGACAGGGAGGGATAGGCTACACCTTC
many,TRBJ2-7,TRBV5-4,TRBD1,CASSPPPGQGYEQYF,TGTGCCAGCAGTCCCCCCCCGGGACAGGGTTACGAGCAGTACTTC
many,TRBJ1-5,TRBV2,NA,CASSPKNQPQHF,TGTGCCAGCAGTCCCAAGAATCAGCCCCAGCATTTT
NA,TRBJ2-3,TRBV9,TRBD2,CASSVLSGITDTQYF,TGCGCCAGCAGCGTTCTTAGCGGGATCACAGATACGCAGTATTTT
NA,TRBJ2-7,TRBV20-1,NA,CSARDPLWGGTEDEQYF,TGCAGTGCTAGAGATCCCCTGTGGGGCGGGACGGAGGACGAGCAGTACTTC
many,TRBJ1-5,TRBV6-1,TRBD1,CASGLSTGFQPQHF,TGTGCCAGCGGCCTATCGACAGGGTTTCAGCCCCAGCATTTT
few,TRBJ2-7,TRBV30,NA,CAWRETVYSYEQYF,TGTGCCTGGAGAGAGACGGTATACTCCTACGAGCAGTACTTC
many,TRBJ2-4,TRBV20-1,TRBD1,CSAGQGSKNIQYF,TGCAGTGCTGGACAGGGTAGTAAAAACATTCAGTACTTC
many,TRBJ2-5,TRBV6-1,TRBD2,CASSDMAGGSSKTQYF,TGTGCCAGCAGTGACATGGCGGGGGGGTCCTCCAAGACCCAGTACTTC